Following are 5 T cell receptor beta chains from one sample sequenced in a study of blood T cells in healthy people across ages. The second PCR ran about 6 to 12 cycles with a sample-barcoded 5' primer and J-beta primers. TCRdb redid the calling of the 5' RACE reads with MiXCR, one entry per CDR3 protein. The repertoire includes 1.5 million to 2 million distinct CDR3 sequences, about 49% of them detected once, and 2.1% sits in the top ten. Sequenced sample: blood. All receptors derive from a woman in her forties in good health.

This clonotype came up many times. The junction shows a germline mismatch at one end, possibly a read error. This chain connects TRBV5-1 to TRBJ2-3; 8 nucleotides line up with TRBD1. The CDR3 runs 14 residues. Germline CDR1 is SGHRS and CDR2 is YFSETQ. The CDR3 nucleotides are TGTGCCAGCAGCTTAGCAGGGGGCGCGGATACGCAGTATTTT. Translation gives CASSLAGGADTQYF.

This clonotype was detected only a few times. The rearrangement uses TRBV7-9 and TRBJ2-7; 10 nucleotides line up with TRBD2. The CDR3 totals 18 residues. Germline CDR1 and CDR2: SEHNR and FQNEAQ (reference sequence). J was trimmed by 0 bases and V by 1 base; bases with no gene match: 9. The DNA of the CDR3 is TGTGCCAGCAGCTTAGGATCTAGCGGGGGCCCTCTCTCCTACGAGCAGTACTTC. This translates into CASSLGSSGGPLSYEQYF. The full variable domain, with the rest looked up from reference TRBV7-9 and TRBJ2-7, is DTGVSQNPRHKITKRGQNVTFRCDPISEHNRLYWYRQTLGQGPEFLTYFQNEAQLEKSRLLSDRFSAERPKGSFSTLEIQRTEQGDSAMYLCASSLGSSGGPLSYEQYFGPGTRLTVT.

J is TRBJ2-1 and V is TRBV5-6; TRBD1 agrees at 7 bases. Germline assignment: CDR1 SGHDT and CDR2 YYEEEE. The CDR3 is 15 amino acids. After removal of 3 bases from V and 8 bases from J, the junction contained 11 bases not matched to a gene. CDR3 sequence reads: CASSSVHRGKDEQFF. The CDR3 nucleotides read TGTGCCAGCAGCTCCGTTCACAGGGGAAAGGATGAGCAGTTCTTC.

The chain uses TRBV5-1 and TRBJ2-3; no reliable D call. Deletions cut 0 bases from V and 3 bases from J, with 14 bases between. This CDR3 has 16 amino acids. Germline V gene lookup returns CDR1 SGHRS and CDR2 YFSETQ. The CDR3 coding sequence is TGCGCCAGCAGCTTGGAAACAGCACTACGAACAGATACGCAGTATTTT. Translated, it gives CASSLETALRTDTQYF.

This chain links TRBV6-6 with TRBJ2-3; TRBD1 matches 9 bases. The CDR3 is 13 residues long. The germline CDR1 and CDR2 sequences are MNHNY and SVGAGI (reference sequence). Unmatched junction bases numbered 5, after V lost 10 bases and J lost 3 bases. The DNA for the CDR3 is TGTGCCATTAGGGACAGGGTGACAGATACGCAGTATTTT. Translating gives CAIRDRVTDTQYF.